The 8 T cell receptor beta chains presented below share a single source sample, sequenced in a study of prognosis after radiotherapy for stage I lung cancer. From genomic DNA, two-round multiplex PCR was used to amplify TCR beta CDR3. Gene-specific primers for each TRBV and TRBJ gene drove first-round PCR. Each CDR3 protein gets one entry after TCRdb re-called the multiplex PCR reads with MiXCR. The sample has around 26,000 distinct CDR3 sequences, about two fifths seen once. Sequenced material: PBMCs, taken before or after stereotactic body radiation therapy (not recorded which). These receptors came from a donor of 50 years or more with non-small cell lung cancer.

Within the sample, this clonotype is medium-sized. The V call is TRBV2, the J call TRBJ2-7; D might be TRBD1 or TRBD2, each matching 6 bases. The ends were cut back, 6 bases at V and 4 bases at J, with 16 bases in the middle. This CDR3 has 14 residues. CDR1 is SNHLY and CDR2 is FYNNEI in the germline V gene. The DNA of the CDR3 is TGTGCCAGCAGGGGGACTGGGGGCCTATACGAGCAGTACTTC. It yields the protein CASRGTGGLYEQYF.

The gene calls are TRBV5-1 and TRBJ1-4; 8 nucleotides line up with TRBD1. From germline, CDR1 is SGHRS and CDR2 YFSETQ. This CDR3 spans 15 amino acids. The trim removed 0 bases at V and 4 bases at J, leaving 2 bases unmatched. The CDR3 protein is CASSLGQGNNEKLFF. The CDR3 bases are TGCGCCAGCAGCTTGGGACAGGGGAATAATGAAAAACTGTTTTTT.

This clonotype counts as medium-sized. This chain uses TRBV11-2 with TRBJ1-2, with a weak D call TRBD1 (6 bases). Germline CDR1 SGHAT, CDR2 FQNNGV. Deletions cut 5 bases from V and 4 bases from J, with 11 bases between. There are 13 residues in the CDR3. CDR3 protein: CASSVGQFYGYTF. The CDR3 bases are TGTGCCAGCAGCGTCGGACAGTTCTATGGCTACACCTTC. Full variable domain (missing parts from reference TRBV11-2 and TRBJ1-2): EAGVAQSPRYKIIEKRQSVAFWCNPISGHATLYWYQQILGQGPKLLIQFQNNGVVDDSQLPKDRFSAERLKGVDSTLKIQPAKLEDSAVYLCASSVGQFYGYTFGSGTRLTVV.

The chain has TRBV7-9 and TRBJ2-7, with TRBD2 matching 14 bases. The CDR3 runs to 18 residues. CDR1 is SEHNR and CDR2 is FQNEAQ in the germline V gene (reference sequence). The junction had 13 bases not matched to a gene; V was cut back by 5 bases and J by 4 bases. The CDR3 spells CASSPDRGLAGAEYEQYF. DNA of the CDR3: TGTGCCAGCAGCCCCGACCGGGGACTAGCGGGAGCGGAGTACGAGCAGTACTTC.

The rearrangement uses TRBV9 and TRBJ1-3; 8 positions match TRBD1. The CDR3 totals 18 residues. Germline trimming cut 0 bases from V and 0 bases from J; bases unmatched to any gene: 8. The V gene's germline CDR1 is SGDLS and CDR2 YYNGEE. The CDR3 region has the DNA TGTGCCAGCAGCGTAGCCGGGACAGGAAGATACTCTGGAAACACCATATATTTT. Amino acid sequence: CASSVAGTGRYSGNTIYF.

This clonotype appeared many times. The chain has TRBV7-8 and TRBJ1-2; no clear D. V gave up 5 bases and J gave up 4 bases, with 8 bases separating them. There are 12 residues in the CDR3. Germline assignment: CDR1 SGHVS and CDR2 FQNEAQ. CDR3 protein: CASSPYSYGYTF. The DNA of the CDR3 is TGTGCCAGCAGCCCGTACAGCTATGGCTACACCTTC.

This clonotype showed up just once. V usage is TRBV19 and J usage is TRBJ2-7; 7 nucleotides line up with TRBD1. Germline lookup yields CDR1 LNHDA and CDR2 SQIVND (reference sequence). CDR3 length: 12 residues. V shed 4 bases and J 4 bases; nucleotides not matched to a gene: 1. Written as DNA, the CDR3 is TGTGCCAGTAGTACACAGGGGTACGAGCAGTACTTC. It translates to CASSTQGYEQYF.

In this sample, this clonotype turned up many times. This chain links TRBV24-1 with TRBJ2-2; the match to TRBD2 covers 10 bases. V shed 6 bases, J shed 1 base, and the junction held 4 bases outside the gene matches. The CDR3 runs to 16 residues. Germline V CDR1 and CDR2: KGHDR, SFDVKD. The CDR3 coding sequence is TGTGCCACCAGTCTCCAGCGGGAGGGGAACACCGGGGAGCTGTTTTTT. It yields the protein CATSLQREGNTGELFF.